This TCR beta chain originates from a study of cytotoxic CD8 clonotypes in ibrutinib-treated CLL. V was shortened by 0 bases and J by 0 bases, with 12 bases between the two germline ends. Germline V gene lookup returns CDR1 SGHTA and CDR2 FQGNSA. This CDR3 region has 17 residues. The protocol was immunoSEQ multiplex PCR, while the TCRdb copy is restricted to in-frame clones and leaves out a portion. The table records fewer than 400,000 clones, under 70% of them present only once. Here the sequenced sample was PBMCs, taken after 36 months of ibrutinib treatment. The chain links TRBV7-2 to TRBJ2-1; D not certain. The sequence was obtained from a human donor with chronic lymphocytic leukemia. The CDR3 DNA sequence: TGTGCCAGCAGCTTAGCTTTACCCGGAAGCTCCTACAATGAGCAGTTCTTC. Protein product: CASSLALPGSSYNEQFF.